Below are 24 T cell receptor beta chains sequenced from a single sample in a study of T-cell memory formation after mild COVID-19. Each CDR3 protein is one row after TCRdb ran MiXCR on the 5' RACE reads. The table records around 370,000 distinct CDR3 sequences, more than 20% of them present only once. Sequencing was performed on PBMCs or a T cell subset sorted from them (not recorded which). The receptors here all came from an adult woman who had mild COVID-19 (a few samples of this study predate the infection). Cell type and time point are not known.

CDR3: CASSVGAVTYPGNEQFF. The CDR3 DNA reads as TGTGCCAGCAGCGTAGGGGCAGTTACTTATCCTGGCAATGAGCAGTTCTTC. The chain combines TRBV9 with TRBJ2-1, with D unresolved. Germline CDR1 is SGDLS and CDR2 is YYNGEE. CDR3 size: 17 residues. Trimming left V 0 bases short and J 6 bases short, with 19 bases between.

The CDR3: CSAGRGRDEQYF. The CDR3 region has the DNA TGCAGTGCCGGACGGGGCAGGGACGAGCAGTACTTC. This chain joins TRBV20-1 and TRBJ2-7; D might be TRBD1 or TRBD2, each matching 5 bases. The CDR3 is made up of 12 amino acids. The ends were cut back, 6 bases at V and 5 bases at J, with 14 bases in the middle. CDR1 is DFQATT, CDR2 SNEGSKA, per germline (reference sequence).

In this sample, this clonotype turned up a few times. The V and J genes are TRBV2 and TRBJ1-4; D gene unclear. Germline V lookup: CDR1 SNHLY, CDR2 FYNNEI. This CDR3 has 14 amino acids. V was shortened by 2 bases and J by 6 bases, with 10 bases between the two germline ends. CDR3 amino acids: CASSERAWDEKLFF. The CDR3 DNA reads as TGTGCCAGCAGTGAAAGGGCCTGGGATGAAAAACTGTTTTTT.

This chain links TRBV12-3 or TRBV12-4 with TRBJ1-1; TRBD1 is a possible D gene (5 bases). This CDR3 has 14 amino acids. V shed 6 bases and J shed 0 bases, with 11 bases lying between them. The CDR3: CASSTWGMNTEAFF. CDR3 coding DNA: TGTGCCAGCAGCACTTGGGGGATGAACACTGAAGCTTTCTTT.

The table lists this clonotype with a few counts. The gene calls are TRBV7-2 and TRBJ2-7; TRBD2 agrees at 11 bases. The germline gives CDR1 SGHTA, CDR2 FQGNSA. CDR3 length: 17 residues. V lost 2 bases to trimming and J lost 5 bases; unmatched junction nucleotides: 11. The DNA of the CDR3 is TGTGCCAGCAGCTTAAGCGCTAGCGGGAGGACCCCCCACGAGCAGTACTTC. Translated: CASSLSASGRTPHEQYF. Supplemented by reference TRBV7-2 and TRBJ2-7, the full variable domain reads GAGVSQSPSNKVTEKGKDVELRCDPISGHTALYWYRQSLGQGLEFLIYFQGNSAPDKSGLPSDRFSAERTGGSVSTLTIQRTQQEDSAVYLCASSLSASGRTPHEQYFGPGTRLTVT.

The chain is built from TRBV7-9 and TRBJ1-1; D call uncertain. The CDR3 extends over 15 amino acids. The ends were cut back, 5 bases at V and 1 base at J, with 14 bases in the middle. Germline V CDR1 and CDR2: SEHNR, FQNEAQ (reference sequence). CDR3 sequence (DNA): TGTGCCAGCAGCCCCCGCGCGGTTTCGAACACTGAAGCTTTCTTT. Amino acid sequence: CASSPRAVSNTEAFF.

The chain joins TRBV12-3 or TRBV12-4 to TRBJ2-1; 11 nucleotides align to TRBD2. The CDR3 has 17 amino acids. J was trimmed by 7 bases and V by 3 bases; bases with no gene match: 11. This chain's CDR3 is CASSFGGLAGGSNEQFF. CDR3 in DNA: TGTGCCAGCAGTTTCGGTGGGCTAGCGGGAGGAAGTAATGAGCAGTTCTTC.

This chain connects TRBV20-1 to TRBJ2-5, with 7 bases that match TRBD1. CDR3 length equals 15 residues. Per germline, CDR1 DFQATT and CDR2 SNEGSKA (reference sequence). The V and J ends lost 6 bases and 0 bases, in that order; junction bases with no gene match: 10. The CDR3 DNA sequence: TGCAGTGCAGAAACCAGGGGGTTGTACCAAGAGACCCAGTACTTC. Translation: CSAETRGLYQETQYF.

CDR3 residues: CAWSVSETQYF. The CDR3 DNA reads as TGTGCCTGGAGTGTATCCGAGACCCAGTACTTC. The chain couples TRBV30 to TRBJ2-5; D gene uncertain. Looked up from germline, CDR1 is GTSNPN and CDR2 is SVGIG (reference sequence). The germline V and J ends were trimmed by 0 bases and 5 bases, with 4 bases remaining between them. This CDR3 spans 11 amino acids.

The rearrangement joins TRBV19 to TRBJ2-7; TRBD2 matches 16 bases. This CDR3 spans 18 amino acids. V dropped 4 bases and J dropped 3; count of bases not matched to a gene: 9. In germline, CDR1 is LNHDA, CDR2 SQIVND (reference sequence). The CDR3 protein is CASSNWGLAGGFNYEQYF. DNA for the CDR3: TGTGCCAGTAGTAACTGGGGACTAGCGGGAGGGTTCAACTACGAGCAGTACTTC.

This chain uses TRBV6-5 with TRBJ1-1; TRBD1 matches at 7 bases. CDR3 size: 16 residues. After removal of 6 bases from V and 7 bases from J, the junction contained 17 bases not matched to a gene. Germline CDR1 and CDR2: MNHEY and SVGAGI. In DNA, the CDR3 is TGTGCCAGCAGCAACAGGACTGGAGGGGGCGGGAGTGAAGCTTTCTTT. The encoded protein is CASSNRTGGGGSEAFF.

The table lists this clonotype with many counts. CDR3 DNA sequence: TGCGCCAGCAGCCCGCACAGGGAAGGGGGTGAGCAGTTCTTC. Its protein product is CASSPHREGGEQFF. The chain joins TRBV5-1 to TRBJ2-1; a weak D match, TRBD1 (6 bases). CDR3 length: 14 amino acids. V lost 4 bases to trimming and J lost 9 bases, with 17 bases between them. Germline values: CDR1 SGHRS, CDR2 YFSETQ.

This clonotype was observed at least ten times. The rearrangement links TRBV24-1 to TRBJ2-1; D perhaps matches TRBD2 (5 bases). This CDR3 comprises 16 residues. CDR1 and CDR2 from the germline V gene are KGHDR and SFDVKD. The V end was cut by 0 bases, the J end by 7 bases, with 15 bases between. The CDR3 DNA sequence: TGTGCCACCAGTGATTTGAATTCCCGGGGAAGGAATGAGCAGTTCTTC. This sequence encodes CATSDLNSRGRNEQFF.

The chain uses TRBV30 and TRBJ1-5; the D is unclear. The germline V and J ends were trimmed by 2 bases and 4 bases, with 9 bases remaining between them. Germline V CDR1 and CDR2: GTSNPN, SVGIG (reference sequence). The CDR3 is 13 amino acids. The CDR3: CAWSTRENQPQHF. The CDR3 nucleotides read TGTGCCTGGAGTACTAGGGAGAATCAGCCCCAGCATTTT.

CDR3 nucleotide sequence: TGTGCCAGCAGCCCCCAAACAGGGCTTGGTACCTATGGCTACACCTTC. It translates to CASSPQTGLGTYGYTF. This chain uses TRBV7-8 with TRBJ1-2; maybe TRBD1 (6 bases). The CDR3 contains 16 residues. Germline V lookup: CDR1 SGHVS, CDR2 FQNEAQ. The V end was cut by 5 bases, the J end by 4 bases, with 20 bases between. Combining the CDR3 with reference TRBV7-8 and TRBJ1-2 gives the whole variable domain GAGVSQSPRYKVAKRGQDVALRCDPISGHVSLFWYQQALGQGPEFLTYFQNEAQLDKSGLPSDRFFAERPEGSVSTLKIQRTQQEDSAVYLCASSPQTGLGTYGYTFGSGTRLTVV.

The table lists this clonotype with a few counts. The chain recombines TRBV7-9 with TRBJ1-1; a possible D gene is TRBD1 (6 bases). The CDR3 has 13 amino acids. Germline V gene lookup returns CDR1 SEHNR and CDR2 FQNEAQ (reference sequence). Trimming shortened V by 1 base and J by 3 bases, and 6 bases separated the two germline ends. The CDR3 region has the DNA TGTGCCAGCAGCTTAGGGACAGACACTGAAGCTTTCTTT. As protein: CASSLGTDTEAFF.

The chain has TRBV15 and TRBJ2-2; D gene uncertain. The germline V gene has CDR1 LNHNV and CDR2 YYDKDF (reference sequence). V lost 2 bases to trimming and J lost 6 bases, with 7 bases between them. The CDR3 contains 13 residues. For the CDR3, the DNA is TGTGCCACCAGCAGATCCCTGTCCGGGGAGCTGTTTTTT. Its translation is CATSRSLSGELFF.

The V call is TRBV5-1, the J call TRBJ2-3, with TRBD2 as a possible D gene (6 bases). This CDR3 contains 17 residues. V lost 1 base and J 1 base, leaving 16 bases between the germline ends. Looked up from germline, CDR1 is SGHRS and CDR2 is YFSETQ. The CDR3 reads CASSLSFGGVRTDTQYF. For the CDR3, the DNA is TGCGCCAGCAGCTTGAGTTTTGGCGGGGTCCGCACAGATACGCAGTATTTT.

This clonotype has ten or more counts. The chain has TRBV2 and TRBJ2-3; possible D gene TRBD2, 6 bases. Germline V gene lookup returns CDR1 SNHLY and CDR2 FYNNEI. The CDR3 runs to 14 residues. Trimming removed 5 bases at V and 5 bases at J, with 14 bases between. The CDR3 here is CASSRGVGGDTQYF. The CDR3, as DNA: TGTGCCAGCAGTAGGGGTGTGGGAGGAGATACGCAGTATTTT.

CDR3 in DNA: TGTGCCAGCAGCCCGGGGGGGAGCTCTGGGGCCAACGTCCTGACTTTC. This encodes CASSPGGSSGANVLTF. The rearrangement joins TRBV4-2 to TRBJ2-6; 8 bases line up with TRBD2. The CDR3 runs to 16 residues. V was clipped by 4 bases and J by 0 bases; unmatched bases: 2. Per the germline V gene, CDR1 is LGHNA and CDR2 is YNFKEQ.

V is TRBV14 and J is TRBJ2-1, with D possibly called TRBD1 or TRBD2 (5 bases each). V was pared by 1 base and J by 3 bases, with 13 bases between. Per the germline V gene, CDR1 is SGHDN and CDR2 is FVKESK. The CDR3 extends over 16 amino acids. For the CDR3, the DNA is TGTGCCAGCAGCCAAGTCGGGGCGAGGGTCTACAATGAGCAGTTCTTC. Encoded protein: CASSQVGARVYNEQFF.

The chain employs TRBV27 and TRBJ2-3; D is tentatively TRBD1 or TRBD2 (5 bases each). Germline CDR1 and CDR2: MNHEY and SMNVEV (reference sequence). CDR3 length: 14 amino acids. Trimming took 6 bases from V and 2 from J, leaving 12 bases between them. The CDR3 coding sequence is TGTGCCAGCAGCGCTTGGGGGTACACAGATACGCAGTATTTT. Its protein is CASSAWGYTDTQYF.

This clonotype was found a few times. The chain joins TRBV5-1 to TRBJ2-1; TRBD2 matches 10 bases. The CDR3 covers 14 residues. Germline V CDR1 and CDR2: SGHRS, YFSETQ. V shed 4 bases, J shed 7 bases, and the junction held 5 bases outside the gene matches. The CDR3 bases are TGCGCCAGCAGCACCCGGACTAGCGGAAATGAGCAGTTCTTC. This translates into CASSTRTSGNEQFF.

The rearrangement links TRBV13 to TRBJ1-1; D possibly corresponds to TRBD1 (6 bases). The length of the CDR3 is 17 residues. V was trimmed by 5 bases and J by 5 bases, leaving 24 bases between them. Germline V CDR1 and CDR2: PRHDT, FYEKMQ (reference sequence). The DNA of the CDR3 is TGTGCCAGCAGCCATACAGGGCTCGGAAAAGAGAGGACTGAAGCTTTCTTT. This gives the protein CASSHTGLGKERTEAFF.